A single sample gave rise to the 5 T cell receptor beta chains below, sequenced in a study of T cells in localized non-small cell lung cancer (dated by TCRdb to 2020 to 2021). Libraries came from the immunoSEQ multiplex PCR assay. TCRdb obtained this table from immuneACCESS and retained in-frame rearrangements with V and J assigned. These tables miss some clones; where compared with another copy, unresolved V genes account for less than half of the shortfall, and the remainder is unexplained. Recorded for this sample are about 13,000 clones; about 30% of them occurred a single time. Roughly 6.8% of the sample is taken by the ten largest. The source material was lung tumor tissue, sampled before any cancer treatment. Every receptor here comes from a female donor over 55 with stage I lung adenocarcinoma.

This clone turned up a few times. This chain links TRBV11-3 with TRBJ1-5, with a possible D match to TRBD1 (6 bases). Trimming removed 3 bases from V and 4 bases from J, with 13 bases in between. The V gene's germline CDR1 is SGHNT and CDR2 YENEEA. The CDR3 is made up of 15 amino acids. The CDR3 sequence is CASSLAGGGNQPQHF. DNA of the CDR3: TGTGCCAGCAGCTTGGCTGGGGGCGGGAATCAGCCCCAGCATTTT.

The J gene is TRBJ1-6, the V gene TRBV19; D unresolved. Trimming stripped 3 bases from V and 6 bases from J, with 9 bases between. Looked up from germline, CDR1 is LNHDA and CDR2 is SQIVND (reference sequence). The CDR3 has 14 amino acids. The CDR3 DNA reads as TGTGCCAGTAGTATGGGTTCGCCTAATTCACCCCTCCACTTT. Translated: CASSMGSPNSPLHF.

This clone was seen more than once but under ten times. This chain uses TRBV6-8 with TRBJ1-1, with D perhaps TRBD1 (6 bases). Germline loops: CDR1 MNHGY, CDR2 SAAAGT. Trimming removed 6 bases from V and 4 bases from J, with 12 bases in between. The CDR3 totals 13 residues. The DNA of the CDR3 is TGTGCCAGCAGATCCACAGGGTCCACTGAAGCTTTCTTT. As protein: CASRSTGSTEAFF.

This clone was found many times. The V and J genes are TRBV6-8 and TRBJ2-5, with 10 bases identical to TRBD2. CDR1 and CDR2 (germline): MNHGY, SAAAGT. The CDR3 is 15 amino acids. With 5 bases clipped from V and 2 bases from J, the junction kept 5 bases outside the gene matches. The CDR3 here is CASSESSGGQETQYF. CDR3 DNA: TGTGCCAGCAGTGAGAGTAGCGGGGGGCAAGAGACCCAGTACTTC.

Only a few counts were recorded for this clone. J is TRBJ2-3 and V is TRBV6-8; 8 bases fit TRBD1. J lost 4 bases, V lost 6 bases, and 6 bases had no gene match. The CDR3 totals 14 residues. Germline V gives CDR1 MNHGY, CDR2 SAAAGT. The CDR3 DNA is TGTGCCAGCAGCCCCAGGGGGCGCGCAGATACGCAGTATTTT. Protein: CASSPRGRADTQYF.